Listed below are T cell receptor beta chains from one sample, sequenced in a study of Ad26.COV2.S vaccination and SARS-CoV-2 variants. Profiling relied on immunoSEQ multiplex PCR, and the TCRdb table lists in-frame clones only, not all of them. The sample holds roughly 300,000 clones; 88% are singletons and the top ten take around 5.8%. This sample comprised peripheral blood, obtained in a trial of Ad26.COV2.S vaccine versus placebo. These receptor sequences come from a person between 18 and 65 years old who received the Ad26.COV2.S COVID-19 vaccine or a placebo. Both conserved end residues are part of each CDR3. The order of the fields is J gene, V gene, clone size, D gene, CDR3 protein, CDR3 DNA. The D gene is left open where the match is weak. Size tells how often a clone was seen (once, few, many) or the class of an expanded clone, and some rows leave it out.

J: TRBJ2-3; V: TRBV1; size: once; D: -; CDR3: CTSSQALPRELAGDYGSTDTQYF; DNA: TGCACCAGCAGCCAGGCACTTCCAAGGGAGCTAGCGGGAGATTATGGCAGCACAGATACGCAGTATTTT
J: TRBJ1-2; V: TRBV7-8; size: -; D: -; CDR3: CASSLEQGWSSNGYTF; DNA: TGTGCCAGCAGCTTAGAGCAGGGTTGGTCAAGTAATGGCTACACCTTC
J: TRBJ1-5; V: TRBV20-1; size: few; D: -; CDR3: CSASSRPQHF; DNA: TGCAGTGCTAGTAGTAGGCCCCAGCATTTT
J: TRBJ2-2; V: TRBV18; size: -; D: -; CDR3: CASSLSGVAGELFF; DNA: TGTGCCAGCTCACTGTCAGGGGTTGCCGGGGAGCTGTTTTTT
J: TRBJ1-2; V: TRBV30; size: -; D: -; CDR3: CAWSPFRGGYGYTF; DNA: TGTGCCTGGAGCCCCTTCAGAGGCGGCTATGGCTACACCTTC
J: TRBJ2-5; V: TRBV27; size: -; D: -; CDR3: CASSLRDPAGASKSSQYF; DNA: TGTGCCAGCAGTTTGAGGGATCCTGCCGGGGCCTCCAAGAGTTCCCAGTACTTC
J: TRBJ1-4; V: TRBV12-5; size: -; D: -; CDR3: CASGLYDEKLFF; DNA: TGTGCTAGTGGTTTGTACGATGAAAAACTGTTTTTT
J: TRBJ2-5; V: TRBV27; size: -; D: TRBD2; CDR3: CASSLAGGRETQYF; DNA: TGTGCCAGCAGCCTAGCGGGAGGAAGGGAGACCCAGTACTTC
J: TRBJ1-1; V: TRBV30; size: -; D: TRBD1; CDR3: CARDRGAEAFF; DNA: TGTGCCCGGGACAGGGGAGCTGAAGCTTTCTTT
J: TRBJ2-1; V: TRBV19; size: -; D: -; CDR3: CASSIDSGGPTYNEQFF; DNA: TGTGCCAGTAGTATAGATTCCGGCGGGCCTACCTACAATGAGCAGTTCTTC
J: TRBJ1-2; V: TRBV5-1; size: once; D: TRBD1; CDR3: CASSLNPGQGKGYTF; DNA: TGCGCCAGCAGCTTAAATCCGGGACAGGGTAAAGGCTACACCTTC
J: TRBJ1-2; V: TRBV7-9; size: -; D: -; CDR3: CASSPPGGPSSYGYTF; DNA: TGTGCCAGCAGCCCCCCGGGGGGTCCTTCGAGCTATGGCTACACCTTC
J: TRBJ2-2; V: TRBV11-3; size: -; D: TRBD1; CDR3: CASSSDRDTGELFF; DNA: TGTGCCAGCAGCTCTGACAGGGACACCGGGGAGCTGTTTTTT
J: TRBJ1-2; V: TRBV30; size: -; D: -; CDR3: CAWSVETALIRYTF; DNA: TGTGCCTGGAGTGTTGAGACTGCCTTGATTCGCTACACCTTC
J: TRBJ2-5; V: TRBV7-8; size: -; D: TRBD2; CDR3: CASSPRTSGSVRIGETQYF; DNA: TGTGCCAGCAGCCCACGGACTAGCGGGAGTGTGAGGATCGGGGAGACCCAGTACTTC
J: TRBJ2-5; V: TRBV5-6; size: once; D: -; CDR3: CASRAKETQYF; DNA: TGTGCCAGCAGAGCAAAAGAGACCCAGTACTTC
J: TRBJ1-6; V: TRBV5-1; size: -; D: -; CDR3: CASSLVTGGSSPLHF; DNA: TGCGCCAGCAGCTTGGTTACAGGCGGAAGTTCACCCCTCCACTTT
J: TRBJ1-5; V: TRBV5-4; size: -; D: -; CDR3: CASSSQGSNQPQHF; DNA: TGTGCCAGCAGCTCACAGGGTTCCAATCAGCCCCAGCATTTT
J: TRBJ2-2; V: TRBV7-6; size: -; D: TRBD1; CDR3: CASSRGQGGTGELFF; DNA: TGTGCCAGCAGCCGGGGACAGGGTGGGACCGGGGAGCTGTTTTTT
J: TRBJ2-3; V: TRBV9; size: few; D: TRBD1; CDR3: CASSVGTGWTDTQYF; DNA: TGTGCCAGCAGCGTAGGGACAGGGTGGACAGATACGCAGTATTTT